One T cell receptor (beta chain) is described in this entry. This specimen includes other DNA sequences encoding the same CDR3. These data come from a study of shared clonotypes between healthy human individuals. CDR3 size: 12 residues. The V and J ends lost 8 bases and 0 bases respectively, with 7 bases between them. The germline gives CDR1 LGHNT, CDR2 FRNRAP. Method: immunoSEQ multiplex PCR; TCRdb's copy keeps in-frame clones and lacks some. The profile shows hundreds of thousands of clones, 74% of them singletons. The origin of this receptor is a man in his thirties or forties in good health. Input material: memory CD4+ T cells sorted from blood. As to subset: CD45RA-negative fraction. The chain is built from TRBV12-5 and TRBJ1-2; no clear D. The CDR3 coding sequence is TGTGCTAGTTCGGGGTCTAACTATGGCTACACCTTC. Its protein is CASSGSNYGYTF.